This T cell receptor beta chain was sequenced during a study of cytomegalovirus exposure and HLA in healthy donors. This PCR relied on a set of 60 Vbeta primers and 13 Jbeta primers. Generated by immunoSEQ multiplex PCR, the TCRdb table keeps only in-frame clones and is missing some. The table shows around 180,000 clones, with around 81% occurring only once. Trimming took 3 bases from V and 5 from J, leaving 10 bases between them. There are 13 residues in the CDR3. The germline V gene has CDR1 SEHNR and CDR2 FQNEAQ (reference sequence). The sequenced material came from PBMCs. This receptor was obtained from a woman in her late teens or twenties in good health and CMV-seropositive. J is TRBJ1-1 and V is TRBV7-9, with TRBD1 as a possible D gene (6 bases). The CDR3 DNA reads as TGTGCCAGCAGCTTCCCAGGGGAGACTGAAGCTTTCTTT. Translated, it gives CASSFPGETEAFF.